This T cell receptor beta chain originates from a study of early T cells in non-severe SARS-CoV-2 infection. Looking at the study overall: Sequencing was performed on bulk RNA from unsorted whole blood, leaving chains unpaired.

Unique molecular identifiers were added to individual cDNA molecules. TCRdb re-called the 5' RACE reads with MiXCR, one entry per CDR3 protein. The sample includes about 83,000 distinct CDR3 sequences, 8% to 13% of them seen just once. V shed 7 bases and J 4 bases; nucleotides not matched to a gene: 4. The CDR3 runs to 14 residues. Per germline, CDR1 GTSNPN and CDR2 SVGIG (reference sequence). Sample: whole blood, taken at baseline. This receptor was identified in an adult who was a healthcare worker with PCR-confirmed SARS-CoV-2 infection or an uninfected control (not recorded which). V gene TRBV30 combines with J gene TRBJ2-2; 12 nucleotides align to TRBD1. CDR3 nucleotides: TGTGCCTCTCAGGGACAGGGGGCCACCGGGGAGCTGTTTTTT. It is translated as CASQGQGATGELFF.